This T cell receptor (beta chain) is drawn from a study of human T cells and chemical hapten exposure (dated by TCRdb to the early 2020s). As for the study more broadly: For sensitization, 2% DPC in acetone was applied to a roughly 2 cm by roughly 2 cm area of upper inner arm skin. Patients additionally received weekly therapeutic DPC doses to the scalp throughout the roughly 23-week study period. Patch tests used Finn chambers with 0.01% DPC on the upper back, scored after 6 days by International Contact Dermatitis Research Group standards. The patient cohort, mostly female, included alopecia areata with under or over 50% scalp involvement, alopecia totalis and alopecia universalis. Libraries were pooled for sequencing, and per-sample TCR yields varied mainly because of small differences in library volumes within the pool. Peripheral blood TCR repertoire changes were tracked in vivo in alopecia patients during primary and secondary sensitization to the hapten diphenylcyclopropenone (DPC). Blood samples were taken from patients before sensitization (week 0) and then at 2, 6 and about 24 weeks after DPC sensitization. Blood for TCR sequencing was provided by twenty-nine alopecia patients at one to four time points (pre-sensitization, 2, 6 and 24 weeks). On the study overall, not on this receptor specifically: Repeated subsampling changed both the strength of the expansion versus patch-test correlation and the threshold at which that correlation became significant. Alopecia, a presumed autoimmune disease, was present in all patients, so the immune response of the patients might differ from that of healthy individuals. Significantly more large CDR3 similarity clusters were formed by expanded TCRs than by pre-sensitization or healthy control sets, consistent with antigen-driven responses. Patch test score correlated positively with the number of PT1 expanded TCRs, reaching significance at thresholds 8, 16 and 32 but not at 4. No change with DPC sensitization was found in the number of TCRs above 1 in 1000 frequency, and no evidence of global repertoire structure alterations was found.

The time point label on this specimen signifies: pre-sensitization, week 0. Interpreted using the paper, the treatment or condition label stands for: therapeutic diphenylcyclopropenone sensitization with weekly scalp DPC. At each patch-test visit, blood was drawn before the patch test was applied. Patients were eligible if aged 18 to 70, diagnosed with alopecia and judged suitable for DPC therapy, and pregnant patients were excluded. Total RNA was extracted from unfractionated whole blood collected in Tempus Blood RNA tubes. The germline V gene (reference sequence) supplies CDR1 DFQATT and CDR2 SNEGSKA. Trimming removed 3 bases from V and 4 bases from J, leaving 12 bases between the germline ends. The CDR3, cysteine through phenylalanine, is 13 amino acids long. Solely the CDR3 DNA is kept, with 39 bases framed from the first base. About this clonotype itself: There is no known antigen for this receptor. No much larger clone exists at a distance of one base, and base qualities are not known.

The method behind the library was RACE. TCRdb shows the sequencer as NextSeq 500. During library preparation, unique molecular identifiers were attached to individual cDNA molecules so that TCRs could be counted in a quantitative, reproducible way. Each blood RNA sample was used to sequence both TCR alpha and TCR beta chains. Processing in the source paper ran as follows. The median number of TCRs per sample was roughly 100,000, ranging from about 20,000 to 700,000. The Decombinator software suite was used to annotate V, J and CDR3 in the TCR reads. For the PS versus PT1 abundance plots, all samples were subsampled to the same number of TCRs (28,000). Expanded TCRs were defined as absent before sensitization and observed at least eight times at the 2-week time point. Starting from the raw public reads, TCRdb applied fastp trimming at Q25, assembled clones with MiXCR and retained in-frame beta chains. When rows share a CDR3 protein, they turn into one entry using the most common DNA and genes. TCRdb, rather than the study authors, made the V and J calls. Present in this sample are roughly 110,000 distinct CDR3 sequences, approximately 12% of which were seen just once. The top ten clones comprise around 1.6% of the sample.

The sequence was obtained from a woman aged 45-59 years with alopecia areata. Some clones in this sample may be carry-over from other donors' samples. This material consisted of whole blood, taken in connection with sensitization to the hapten diphenylcyclopropenone (DPC). Recombination joined TRBV20-1 with TRBJ1-2, with the D gene not confidently named. The CDR3 corresponds to CSASRPGSYGYTF. The sequenced DNA is TGCAGTGCTAGTAGGCCGGGAAGCTATGGCTACACCTTC.